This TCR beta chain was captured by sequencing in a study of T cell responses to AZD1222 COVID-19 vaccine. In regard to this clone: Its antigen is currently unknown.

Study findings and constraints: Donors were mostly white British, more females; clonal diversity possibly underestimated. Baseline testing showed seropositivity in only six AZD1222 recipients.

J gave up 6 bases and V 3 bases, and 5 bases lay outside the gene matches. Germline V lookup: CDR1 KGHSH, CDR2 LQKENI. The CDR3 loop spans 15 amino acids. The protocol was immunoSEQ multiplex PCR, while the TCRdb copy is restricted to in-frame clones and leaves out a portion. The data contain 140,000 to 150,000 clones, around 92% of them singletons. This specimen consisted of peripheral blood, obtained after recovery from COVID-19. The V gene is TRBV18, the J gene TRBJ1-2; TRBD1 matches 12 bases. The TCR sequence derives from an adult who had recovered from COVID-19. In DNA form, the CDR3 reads TGTGCCAGCTCACCCGAAGGGACAGGGGGCAATGGCTACACCTTC. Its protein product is CASSPEGTGGNGYTF. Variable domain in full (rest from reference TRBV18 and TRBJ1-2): NAGVMQNPRHLVRRRGQEARLRCSPMKGHSHVYWYRQLPEEGLKFMVYLQKENIIDESGMPKERFSAEFPKEGPSILRIQQVVRGDSAAYFCASSPEGTGGNGYTFGSGTRLTVV.